The entry that follows covers one T cell receptor beta chain sequence. From the 5' RACE reads, TCRdb called clonotypes with MiXCR, one entry per CDR3 protein. The sample includes tens of thousands of distinct CDR3 sequences, about a sixth of them seen just once. This entry belongs to a study of HIV-infected patients and healthy controls. This TCR came from a human donor in good health. Sequenced sample: CD4+ T cells from blood.

The CDR3, as DNA: TGTGCCAGCAGCTTACGCCCAATGAGCACAGATACGCAGTATTTT. Translated: CASSLRPMSTDTQYF. The gene calls are TRBV7-2 and TRBJ2-3, with D uncertain. Trimming stripped 2 bases from V and 0 bases from J, with 9 bases between. The germline V gene encodes CDR1 SGHTA and CDR2 FQGNSA. The CDR3 is 15 residues long.